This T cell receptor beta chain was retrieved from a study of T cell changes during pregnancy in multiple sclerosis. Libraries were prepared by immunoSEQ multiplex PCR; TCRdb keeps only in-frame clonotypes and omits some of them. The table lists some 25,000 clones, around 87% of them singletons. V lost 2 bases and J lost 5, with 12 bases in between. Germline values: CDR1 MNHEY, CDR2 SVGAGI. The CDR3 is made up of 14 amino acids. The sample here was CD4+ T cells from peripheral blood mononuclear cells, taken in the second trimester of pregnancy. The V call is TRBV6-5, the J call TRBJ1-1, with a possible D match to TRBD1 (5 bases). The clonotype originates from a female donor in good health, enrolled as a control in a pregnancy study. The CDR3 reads CASSYRGFRTEAFF. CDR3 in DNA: TGTGCCAGCAGTTACAGGGGATTCAGGACTGAAGCTTTCTTT.